Listed below are T cell receptor beta chains from one sample, sequenced in a study of blood T cell repertoires in COVID-19. Libraries were prepared by immunoSEQ multiplex PCR; TCRdb keeps only in-frame clonotypes and omits some of them. Of about 240,000 clones listed, 75% to 85% are singletons. Sequencing input: peripheral blood. The source of these receptors is a woman in her sixties with active or convalescent COVID-19. The CDR3 runs from the conserved cysteine through the conserved F or W. A D gene is named only where the DNA matches it firmly. Part of the rows lack a size; the others show once, few, many or a class for expanded clones.

D,size,V,J,DNA,CDR3
NA,NA,TRBV7-2,TRBJ2-3,TGTGCTGTAAGCACAGATACGCAGTATTTT,CAVSTDTQYF
TRBD2,NA,TRBV7-2,TRBJ2-5,TGTGCCAGCAGCATAGGACTAGCGGGGGGGCGGGAGACCCAGTACTTC,CASSIGLAGGRETQYF
TRBD1,NA,TRBV6-5,TRBJ2-1,TGTGCCAGCAGTCGACAGGGGAACTCCTACAATGAGCAGTTCTTC,CASSRQGNSYNEQFF
TRBD1,NA,TRBV6-6,TRBJ2-5,TGTGCCAGCAGACGACAGGGCACTGAGACCCAGTACTTC,CASRRQGTETQYF
TRBD1,NA,TRBV18,TRBJ2-4,TGTGCCAGCTCACCAGTTCCGGGACAGGGGAACATTCAGTACTTC,CASSPVPGQGNIQYF
TRBD1,few,TRBV7-2,TRBJ2-1,TGTGCCAGCAGCTTGGACAGGGGCGCCTACAATGAGCAGTTCTTC,CASSLDRGAYNEQFF
TRBD1,NA,TRBV3-1/TRBV3-2,TRBJ1-1,TGTGCCAGCAGCCAAGGGCTCAGGGGGAGAAACACTGAAGCTTTCTTT,CASSQGLRGRNTEAFF
TRBD1,NA,TRBV29-1,TRBJ2-2,TGCAGCGTCTCTAGGGACAGGGGAAGTTCCGGGGAGCTGTTTTTT,CSVSRDRGSSGELFF
NA,NA,TRBV21-1,TRBJ1-5,TGTGCCCGGACAGGGGACAATCAGCCCCAGCATTTT,CARTGDNQPQHF
TRBD1,once,TRBV6-7,TRBJ2-3,TGTGCCAGCCCCCTCCCGGGGACAGTCCCGGGAGATACGCAGTATTTT,CASPLPGTVPGDTQYF
TRBD2,NA,TRBV18,TRBJ2-3,TGTGCCAGCTCACGGGGGGGAGATACGCAGTATTTT,CASSRGGDTQYF
NA,once,TRBV30,TRBJ1-1,TGTGCCTGGAGTGTACAGGACACTGAAGCTTTCTTT,CAWSVQDTEAFF
NA,NA,TRBV5-1,TRBJ1-1,TGCGCCAGCAGCTTGGAGGCCAGGGCGAACACTGAAGCTTTCTTT,CASSLEARANTEAFF
NA,NA,TRBV15,TRBJ1-5,TGTGCCACGTGCAGGGGTTACGATCAGCCCCAGCATTTT,CATCRGYDQPQHF
NA,NA,TRBV5-1,TRBJ1-3,TGCGCCAGCAGCCCCACAGGGTTACCTGGAAACACCATATATTTT,CASSPTGLPGNTIYF
NA,NA,TRBV6-6,TRBJ1-5,TGTGCCAGCAGGGTCGGTCAGCCCCAGCATTTT,CASRVGQPQHF
NA,NA,TRBV6-1,TRBJ2-1,TGTGCCAGCAGTGAAGGGCCCCTCAGGGGGTTCTTC,CASSEGPLRGFF
TRBD1,NA,TRBV5-4,TRBJ1-1,TGTGCCAGCAGCGGGTACAGGGGTAGGAACACTGAAGCTTTCTTT,CASSGYRGRNTEAFF
TRBD2,NA,TRBV9,TRBJ2-1,TGTGCCAGCAGCGTCGGTTTGGGACTACAGTACAATGAGCAGTTCTTC,CASSVGLGLQYNEQFF
TRBD2,NA,TRBV7-3,TRBJ2-1,TGTGCCAGCAGCCACGGGGGGGCCTCCTACAATGAGCAGTTCTTC,CASSHGGASYNEQFF
NA,NA,TRBV27,TRBJ1-2,TGTGCCAGCAGTTTCCGGGGGAGTGGCTATGGCTACACCTTC,CASSFRGSGYGYTF
NA,NA,TRBV9,TRBJ2-7,TGTGCCAGCAGCGTAGTAGAGAGCTCCTACGAGCAGTACTTC,CASSVVESSYEQYF
TRBD1,NA,TRBV15,TRBJ2-3,TGTGCCACCAGCAGAGGGGGACAGGGAGTCACAGATACGCAGTATTTT,CATSRGGQGVTDTQYF
NA,NA,TRBV10-3,TRBJ2-3,TGTGCCATCTTAGCGGACAACACAGATACGCAGTATTTT,CAILADNTDTQYF
NA,NA,TRBV4-3,TRBJ1-2,TGCGCCAGCAGCCCGTCGAGGGAACGCTATGGCTACACCTTC,CASSPSRERYGYTF
TRBD2,NA,TRBV6-2/TRBV6-3,TRBJ2-3,TGTGCCAGCAGTTACGGGGCGGGGGGCACAGATACGCAGTATTTT,CASSYGAGGTDTQYF
TRBD1,NA,TRBV6-1,TRBJ1-1,TGTGCCAGCAGCCCAGGGACAGGGGCAACTGAAGCTTTCTTT,CASSPGTGATEAFF
NA,NA,TRBV4-3,TRBJ1-1,TGCGCCAGCAGCCCCAACAAAGACACTGAAGCTTTCTTT,CASSPNKDTEAFF
NA,NA,TRBV3-1/TRBV3-2,TRBJ1-1,TGTGCCAGCAGCCGCGTTAGGAACACTGAAGCTTTCTTT,CASSRVRNTEAFF
NA,NA,TRBV3-1/TRBV3-2,TRBJ2-7,TGTGCCAGCAGCCAGTCCCTAGAGGGCGAGCAGTACTTC,CASSQSLEGEQYF
NA,NA,TRBV19,TRBJ2-7,TGTGCCAGTAGTATAGGCGGGCGCGCCATAGACGAGCAGTACTTC,CASSIGGRAIDEQYF
TRBD1,NA,TRBV3-1/TRBV3-2,TRBJ1-1,TGTGCCAGCAGGACAGGGGGCGTTTTGGGCACTGAAGCTTTCTTT,CASRTGGVLGTEAFF
NA,NA,TRBV7-2,TRBJ1-3,TGTGCCGCAGCGCGAGACCAGAGCTCTGGAAACACCATATATTTT,CAAARDQSSGNTIYF
TRBD1,NA,TRBV7-9,TRBJ1-4,TGTGCCAGCAGGGGGACAGGTAGTGAAAAACTGTTTTTT,CASRGTGSEKLFF
TRBD1,NA,TRBV30,TRBJ2-1,TGTGCCTGGAAGGCCCCGGACAGGGGTAACGAGCAGTTCTTC,CAWKAPDRGNEQFF
TRBD1,NA,TRBV5-5,TRBJ2-5,TGTGCCAGCAGCCCTGGCATAACAGGGGTCGTCCAAGAGACCCAGTACTTC,CASSPGITGVVQETQYF
TRBD2,few,TRBV11-2,TRBJ2-2,TGTGCCAGCACCAACCTAGCGGGGGGCCTCAACACCGGGGAGCTGTTTTTT,CASTNLAGGLNTGELFF
TRBD2,once,TRBV30,TRBJ2-3,TGTGCCTGGAATGTAGCGGGGGCAACAGATACGCAGTATTTT,CAWNVAGATDTQYF
TRBD2,NA,TRBV6-6,TRBJ2-1,TGTGCCAGCAGTCCTATGAGACTAGCGGGGAACAATGAGCAGTTCTTC,CASSPMRLAGNNEQFF
TRBD2,NA,TRBV11-2,TRBJ2-5,TGTGCCAGCAGCAGCAGCGGGGGGGCTGGGGTAAGGGAGACCCAGTACTTC,CASSSSGGAGVRETQYF
TRBD1,NA,TRBV4-3,TRBJ1-2,TGCGCCAGCAGCCAGGGACAGAAATACTATGGCTACACCTTC,CASSQGQKYYGYTF
NA,NA,TRBV7-9,TRBJ1-1,TGTGCCAGCAGCGCCCGACGGGACACGAACACTGAAGCTTTCTTT,CASSARRDTNTEAFF
NA,NA,TRBV11-2,TRBJ1-1,TGTGCCAGCAGCTTACAACGTCCGGGTCCAACTTTCTTT,CASSLQRPGPTFF
TRBD1,NA,TRBV6-5,TRBJ2-1,TGTGCCAGCAGTTACTCGTGGACAGGGAACAATGAGCAGTTCTTC,CASSYSWTGNNEQFF
NA,NA,TRBV9,TRBJ2-3,TGTGCCAGCAGGCCTGGGCAGGGGTTCACAGATACGCAGTATTTT,CASRPGQGFTDTQYF
NA,many,TRBV7-9,TRBJ1-1,TGTGCCAGCAGCTTGGGGGGGACATCGAACACTGAAGCTTTCTTT,CASSLGGTSNTEAFF
NA,NA,TRBV6-5,TRBJ2-3,TGTGCCAGCGACGGGGGATACACAGATACGCAGTATTTT,CASDGGYTDTQYF
TRBD1,NA,TRBV2,TRBJ1-4,TGTGCCAGCAGAGACGGACAGGGGGCGACTGAAAAACTGTTTTTT,CASRDGQGATEKLFF